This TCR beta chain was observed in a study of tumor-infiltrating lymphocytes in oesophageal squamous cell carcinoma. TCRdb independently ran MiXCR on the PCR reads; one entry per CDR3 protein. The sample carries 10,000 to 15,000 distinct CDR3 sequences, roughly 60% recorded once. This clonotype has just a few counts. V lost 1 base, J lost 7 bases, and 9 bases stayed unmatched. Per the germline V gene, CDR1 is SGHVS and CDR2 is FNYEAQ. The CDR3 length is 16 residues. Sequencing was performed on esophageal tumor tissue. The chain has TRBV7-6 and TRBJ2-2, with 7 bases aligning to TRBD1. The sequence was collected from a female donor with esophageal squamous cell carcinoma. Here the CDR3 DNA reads TGTGCCAGCAGCTTAGGAGGGGGCGCGTTCGACGGGGAGCTGTTTTTT. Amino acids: CASSLGGGAFDGELFF.